Below, 15 T cell receptor beta chains from the same sample are listed, as sequenced in a study of blood T cell repertoires in COVID-19. The table came from immunoSEQ multiplex PCR; TCRdb's copy has only in-frame clones and leaves some out. This table holds 95,000 or so clones, under 90% found once. The sample taken for sequencing was peripheral blood. The source of these receptors is a human donor in a cohort sampled during active COVID-19.

This sequence joins TRBV5-1 and TRBJ2-6; maybe TRBD1 (5 bases). In germline, CDR1 is SGHRS, CDR2 YFSETQ. Trimming took off 3 bases at V and 0 bases at J, with 13 bases between the two ends. The CDR3 length is 17 residues. The CDR3 sequence: CASSSGDSFSGANVLTF. The DNA for the CDR3 is TGCGCCAGCAGCTCGGGCGACAGTTTCTCTGGGGCCAACGTCCTGACTTTC.

This chain links TRBV11-2 with TRBJ1-2, with 9 bases matching TRBD1. J was trimmed by 1 base and V by 4 bases; bases with no gene match: 13. CDR1 is SGHAT and CDR2 is FQNNGV in the germline V gene. The CDR3 sequence is 18 residues long. CDR3 protein: CASSSLRDRALVNYGYTF. CDR3 nucleotides: TGTGCCAGCAGCTCACTCCGGGACAGGGCCTTAGTTAACTATGGCTACACCTTC.

The CDR3 loop is CASSDAGTGETDTQYF. For the CDR3, the DNA is TGTGCCAGCAGTGACGCCGGGACAGGCGAAACAGATACGCAGTATTTT. The chain is built from TRBV6-1 and TRBJ2-3; the match to TRBD1 covers 8 bases. V lost 3 bases and J lost 3; bases outside the gene matches: 8. The germline V gene encodes CDR1 MNHNS and CDR2 SASEGT. The CDR3 contains 16 residues.

The chain is built from TRBV7-2 and TRBJ2-4; D is possibly TRBD2 (6 bases). CDR1 is SGHTA, CDR2 FQGNSA, per germline. The CDR3 is made up of 14 amino acids. V was cut by 7 bases and J by 9 bases, with 19 bases left in between. Here the CDR3 DNA reads TGTGCCAGCACCCCCCTACTAGCTGAGAGCATTCAGTACTTC. Amino acid sequence: CASTPLLAESIQYF.

This chain connects TRBV5-1 to TRBJ1-1; D remains ambiguous. Trimming cost V 0 bases and J 0 bases, with 9 bases left between them. Germline CDR1 reads SGHRS; CDR2 reads YFSETQ. The CDR3 consists of 15 residues. The CDR3 sequence is CASSLVRNVNTEAFF. The CDR3, as DNA: TGCGCCAGCAGCTTGGTCAGGAATGTGAACACTGAAGCTTTCTTT.

The chain combines TRBV6-5 with TRBJ1-6, with D possibly being TRBD1 (5 bases). Trimming removed 6 bases from V and 8 bases from J, with 11 bases in between. The CDR3 loop spans 13 amino acids. Germline V lookup: CDR1 MNHEY, CDR2 SVGAGI. This chain's CDR3 is CASRRTWDSPLHF. The CDR3 nucleotides read TGTGCCAGCAGAAGGACATGGGATTCACCCCTCCACTTT.

CDR3 sequence: CASSESGTGLDEQFF. In DNA, the CDR3 is TGTGCCAGCAGTGAGTCCGGGACAGGATTAGATGAGCAGTTCTTC. The gene calls are TRBV6-4 and TRBJ2-1; 8 bases match TRBD1. The V segment lost 3 bases and the J segment 8 bases; nucleotides outside the gene matches: 9. The CDR3 contains 15 residues. Germline V gene sequence: CDR1 MRHNA, CDR2 SNTAGT.

The rearrangement uses TRBV19 and TRBJ1-2; 8 nucleotides align to TRBD1. Trimming at V came to 6 bases and at J to 0 bases, leaving 6 bases not matched to a gene. The CDR3 length is 15 residues. Germline loops: CDR1 LNHDA, CDR2 SQIVND (reference sequence). The DNA for the CDR3 is TGTGCCAGTAGGGAACAGGGGGACACTAACTATGGCTACACCTTC. Encoded protein: CASREQGDTNYGYTF.

This sequence joins TRBV5-1 and TRBJ2-6; 9 bases match TRBD2. The junction had 14 bases not matched to a gene; V was cut back by 10 bases and J by 0 bases. Germline V gene lookup returns CDR1 SGHRS and CDR2 YFSETQ. CDR3 size: 18 residues. CDR3 coding DNA: TGCGCCCGCCGCTTGGCGGCGGGGGGGTACTCTGGGGCCAACGTCCTGACTTTC. This sequence encodes CARRLAAGGYSGANVLTF.

The rearrangement joins TRBV5-1 to TRBJ2-7, with TRBD1 matching over 8 bases. There are 15 residues in the CDR3. Germline lookup yields CDR1 SGHRS and CDR2 YFSETQ. V gave up 2 bases and J gave up 4 bases; unmatched junction bases: 8. The CDR3 nucleotides are TGCGCCAGCAGCTTCTCAACAGGGGGTATATACGAGCAGTACTTC. This encodes CASSFSTGGIYEQYF.

This clone appeared a few times. The junction shows a germline mismatch at one end, possibly a read error. In nucleotides, the CDR3 is TGCGCCAGCAGTCAAGAAGCGGGGACTGAGCAGTTCTTC. This encodes CASSQEAGTEQFF. The V call is TRBV4-1, the J call TRBJ2-1; TRBD2 aligns across 7 bases. The CDR3 loop spans 13 amino acids. The V gene's germline CDR1 is MGHRA and CDR2 YSYEKL.

Regarding this clone: Sequence at one end of the junction differs from germline and may be a read error. The chain recombines TRBV11-3 with TRBJ2-1; D not certain. Germline V lookup: CDR1 SGHNT, CDR2 YENEEA. This CDR3 is built from 18 residues. CDR3 sequence: CASSLGRGSPASHNEQFF. The CDR3 DNA follows: TGTGCCAGCAGCTTAGGTCGTGGTAGTCCCGCCTCCCACAATGAGCAGTTCTTC. The full variable domain, with the rest looked up from reference TRBV11-3 and TRBJ2-1, is EAGVVQSPRYKIIEKKQPVAFWCNPISGHNTLYWYLQNLGQGPELLIRYENEEAVDDSQLPKDRFSAERLKGVDSTLKIQPAELGDSAVYLCASSLGRGSPASHNEQFFGPGTRLTVL.

The V gene is TRBV29-1, the J gene TRBJ2-7; 7 bases fit TRBD2. This CDR3 is 15 amino acids long. V gave up 2 bases and J gave up 7 bases; unmatched junction bases: 14. The germline V gene has CDR1 SQVTM and CDR2 ANQGSEA. CDR3 residues: CSVERGEGRTREQYF. For the CDR3, the DNA is TGCAGCGTTGAACGGGGGGAGGGACGAACCCGGGAGCAGTACTTC.

The chain recombines TRBV6-5 with TRBJ2-7; tentatively, D is TRBD1 (5 bases). CDR1 is MNHEY, CDR2 SVGAGI, per germline. The V end lost 6 bases, the J end lost 4 bases, and 10 bases lay between the germline ends. CDR3 size: 12 residues. This CDR3 reads CASSTGQYEQYF. The CDR3 DNA reads as TGTGCCAGCAGCACCGGACAATACGAGCAGTACTTC.

V and J are TRBV6-5 and TRBJ1-2, with 7 bases fitting TRBD1. This CDR3 spans 15 amino acids. Germline assignment: CDR1 MNHEY and CDR2 SVGAGI. The V and J ends lost 2 bases and 0 bases, in that order; junction bases with no gene match: 3. The CDR3 DNA follows: TGTGCCAGCAGTTACAACAGGGGCTCTAACTATGGCTACACCTTC. Translating gives CASSYNRGSNYGYTF.